The clone carrying this TCR beta chain was counted at least ten times. No antigen is known for it. The sample originates from a study of T cell repertoires in cytomegalovirus infection. About the study: CMV epitopes, recently identified HLA-C-restricted and well-studied HLA-B-restricted, were used. Broader study findings: Of the TCR beta families, the public ones yielded a cumulative frequency that identified carriers of CMV plus the relevant HLA.

TCRdb re-derived calls from the reads in MiXCR, one entry per CDR3 protein. The sample records fewer than 900,000 distinct CDR3 sequences, about 28% being singletons. Sample: cultured CD8+ T cells from PBMCs, taken from culture after CMV antigen stimulation. The clonotype comes from a human donor in good health (CMV status not recorded). Some clones in this sample may be carry-over from other donors' samples.

CDR3 region: CASSLARRTPPEKLFF. DNA for the CDR3: TGTGCCAGCAGCTTAGCGCGACGGACACCCCCTGAAAAACTGTTTTTT. The chain couples TRBV7-8 to TRBJ1-4; possible D gene TRBD1, 5 bases. This CDR3 has 16 amino acids. With 0 bases removed from V and 7 bases from J, the gap between germline ends came to 15 bases. Germline loops: CDR1 SGHVS, CDR2 FQNEAQ.